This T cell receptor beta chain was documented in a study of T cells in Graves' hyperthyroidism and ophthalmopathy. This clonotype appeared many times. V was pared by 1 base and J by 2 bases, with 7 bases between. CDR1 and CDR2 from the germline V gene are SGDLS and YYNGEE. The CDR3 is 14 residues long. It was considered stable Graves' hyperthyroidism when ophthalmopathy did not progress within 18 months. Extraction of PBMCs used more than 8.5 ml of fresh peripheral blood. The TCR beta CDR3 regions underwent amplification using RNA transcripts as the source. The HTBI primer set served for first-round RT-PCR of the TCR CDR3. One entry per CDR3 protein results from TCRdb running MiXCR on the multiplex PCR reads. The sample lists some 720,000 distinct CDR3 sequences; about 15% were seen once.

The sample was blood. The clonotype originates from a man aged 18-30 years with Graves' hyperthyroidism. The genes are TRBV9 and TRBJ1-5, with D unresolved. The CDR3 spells CASSVTGGNQPQHF. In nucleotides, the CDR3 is TGTGCCAGCAGCGTAACCGGGGGCAATCAGCCCCAGCATTTT.